Listed here are 23 T cell receptor beta chains from one sample, sequenced in a study of T cell responses to AZD1222 COVID-19 vaccine. The method was immunoSEQ multiplex PCR; TCRdb's version includes in-frame clones alone and lacks a portion of them. This table has about 170,000 clones, just over 90% appearing once. The material was peripheral blood, obtained on day 0 of AZD1222 vaccination. These receptors all stem from an adult in good health.

V usage is TRBV6-5 and J usage is TRBJ1-2; no definite D call. The V gene lost 4 bases and the J gene lost 6 bases, with 9 bases spanning the gap. The CDR3 length is 12 residues. The germline gives CDR1 MNHEY, CDR2 SVGAGI. The CDR3 loop reads CASSWSGNGYTF. Here the CDR3 DNA reads TGTGCCAGCAGTTGGTCGGGTAATGGCTACACCTTC.

The rearrangement links TRBV7-2 to TRBJ1-6; D remains ambiguous. Trimming left V 6 bases short and J 7 bases short, with 13 bases between. Germline-derived CDR1 and CDR2 are SGHTA and FQGNSA. The CDR3 sequence is 14 residues long. The CDR3 region has the DNA TGTGCCAGCAGATTCGACACAACCAATTCACCCCTCCACTTT. Protein product: CASRFDTTNSPLHF.

This chain links TRBV5-1 with TRBJ2-5, with D perhaps TRBD1 or TRBD2 (5 bases each). The CDR3 contains 15 residues. The germline V and J ends were trimmed by 1 base and 4 bases, with 14 bases remaining between them. Germline-derived CDR1 and CDR2 are SGHRS and YFSETQ. CDR3 residues: CASSLTTDTRETQYF. CDR3 in DNA: TGCGCCAGCAGCTTGACGACAGACACTAGAGAGACCCAGTACTTC.

The CDR3 nucleotides read TGTGCCAGCAGCACGCCATTTGAGGACTCTGGAAACACCATATATTTT. Amino acid sequence: CASSTPFEDSGNTIYF. This chain connects TRBV28 to TRBJ1-3; no clear D gene. This CDR3 comprises 16 residues. Trimming removed 6 bases from V and 0 bases from J, with 15 bases in between. Germline V CDR1 and CDR2: MDHEN, SYDVKM.

J is TRBJ1-1 and V is TRBV7-3; a weak D match, TRBD1 (5 bases). Trimming removed 5 bases at V and 4 bases at J, with 14 bases between. Germline lookup yields CDR1 SGHTA and CDR2 FQGTGA. This CDR3 region has 14 residues. CDR3 sequence: CASSPIRVGTEAFF. For the CDR3, the DNA is TGTGCCAGCAGCCCAATCAGGGTTGGCACTGAAGCTTTCTTT. The full variable domain, completed using reference TRBV7-3 and TRBJ1-1, is GAGVSQTPSNKVTEKGKYVELRCDPISGHTALYWYRQSLGQGPEFLIYFQGTGAADDSGLPNDRFFAVRPEGSVSTLKIQRTERGDSAVYLCASSPIRVGTEAFFGQGTRLTVV.

This clone was detected only once. V usage is TRBV19 and J usage is TRBJ1-2; TRBD1 aligns across 8 bases. The CDR3 has 14 residues. V gave up 4 bases and J gave up 6 bases; unmatched junction bases: 7. Germline values: CDR1 LNHDA, CDR2 SQIVND (reference sequence). The CDR3 region is CASSKPGQGDGYTF. The CDR3 nucleotides read TGTGCCAGTAGTAAACCAGGACAGGGCGATGGCTACACCTTC.

In DNA form, the CDR3 reads TGTGCCAGCAGCCCCACTAATCTCAGGACTGAAGCTTTCTTT. As protein: CASSPTNLRTEAFF. The chain employs TRBV6-5 and TRBJ1-1; the D is unclear. The V end was cut by 6 bases, the J end by 5 bases, with 16 bases between. From germline, CDR1 is MNHEY and CDR2 SVGAGI. The CDR3 spans 14 residues.

The chain has TRBV9 and TRBJ2-1; 9 nucleotides line up with TRBD2. Germline lookup yields CDR1 SGDLS and CDR2 YYNGEE. The CDR3 totals 17 residues. V dropped 3 bases and J dropped 6; count of bases not matched to a gene: 13. CDR3 in DNA: TGTGCCAGCAGCGAGCGCTCGGGGGTAGCGGGGGCCAATGAGCAGTTCTTC. It codes for CASSERSGVAGANEQFF.

V is TRBV12-3 or TRBV12-4 and J is TRBJ2-7; D remains ambiguous. This CDR3 contains 13 residues. The V gene lost 0 bases and the J gene lost 3 bases, with 6 bases spanning the gap. This chain's CDR3 is CASSLAYSYEQYF. The CDR3, as DNA: TGTGCCAGCAGTTTAGCGTACAGCTACGAGCAGTACTTC.

This clone has just one count. The chain recombines TRBV6-2 or TRBV6-3 with TRBJ2-3; D is unclear. V was shortened by 6 bases and J by 2 bases, with 6 bases between the two germline ends. CDR1 is MNHEY and CDR2 is SVGEGT in the germline V gene. CDR3 length equals 12 residues. The CDR3 nucleotides are TGTGCCAGCAGCCTACCCACAGATACGCAGTATTTT. Its translation is CASSLPTDTQYF.

J is TRBJ1-2 and V is TRBV4-2, with D perhaps TRBD1 (6 bases). With 0 bases removed from V and 7 bases from J, the gap between germline ends came to 18 bases. The CDR3 extends over 16 amino acids. Germline V CDR1 and CDR2: LGHNA, YNFKEQ. The CDR3 loop reads CASSQDNLGGLGGYTF. The CDR3 DNA is TGTGCCAGCAGCCAAGATAATCTTGGGGGCTTAGGTGGCTACACCTTC.

This chain joins TRBV5-8 and TRBJ1-2; 8 positions agree with TRBD1. V lost 2 bases to trimming and J lost 0 bases; unmatched junction nucleotides: 3. The length of the CDR3 is 15 residues. Germline V lookup: CDR1 SGHTS, CDR2 YDEGEE. The CDR3 sequence is CASSFWTGSNYGYTF. CDR3 sequence (DNA): TGTGCCAGCAGCTTTTGGACAGGGTCTAACTATGGCTACACCTTC.

The chain employs TRBV7-2 and TRBJ1-6; 7 nucleotides agree with TRBD1. Germline V lookup: CDR1 SGHTA, CDR2 FQGNSA. CDR3 size: 16 residues. V lost 1 base and J lost 4; bases outside the gene matches: 4. The CDR3 DNA follows: TGTGCCAGCAGCTTAGAGGACAGGCGGTATAATTCACCCCTCCACTTT. Translating it yields CASSLEDRRYNSPLHF.

CDR3 in DNA: TGTGCCAGCAGCTCGGACCTCTCGACAGGAGGTTATTCACCCCTCCACTTT. This sequence encodes CASSSDLSTGGYSPLHF. The chain employs TRBV5-4 and TRBJ1-6; a possible D gene is TRBD1 (6 bases). Trimming stripped 3 bases from V and 8 bases from J, with 21 bases between. The CDR3 extends over 17 amino acids. Germline CDR1 reads SGHNT; CDR2 reads YYREEE (reference sequence).

For the CDR3, the DNA is TGTGCCAGCAGTAAAAGTTCCGGGGCCGCGCTTTATAATTCACCCCTCCACTTT. Translation gives CASSKSSGAALYNSPLHF. V is TRBV2 and J is TRBJ1-6, with TRBD1 as a possible D gene (5 bases). Germline CDR1 is SNHLY and CDR2 is FYNNEI. Trimming took 5 bases from V and 4 from J, leaving 21 bases between them. The CDR3 consists of 18 residues.

The chain uses TRBV20-1 and TRBJ1-1; D not resolved. CDR1 and CDR2 (germline): DFQATT, SNEGSKA (reference sequence). The ends were cut back, 3 bases at V and 3 bases at J, with 14 bases in the middle. The CDR3 is made up of 14 amino acids. CDR3 sequence reads: CSASRTPSHTEAFF. CDR3 in DNA: TGCAGTGCTAGTAGGACGCCCTCGCACACTGAAGCTTTCTTT.

V gene TRBV7-2 combines with J gene TRBJ1-5; no firm D call. V lost 1 base to trimming and J lost 6 bases, with 7 bases between them. Germline-derived CDR1 and CDR2 are SGHTA and FQGNSA. This CDR3 spans 13 amino acids. The CDR3 region has the DNA TGTGCCAGCAGCTTAGATGCGGGTCAGCCCCAGCATTTT. This encodes CASSLDAGQPQHF.

This clone has a single count. V and J are TRBV20-1 and TRBJ1-6; possible D gene TRBD1, 5 bases. There are 12 residues in the CDR3. CDR1 and CDR2 from the germline V gene are DFQATT and SNEGSKA (reference sequence). Trimming took 3 bases from V and 14 from J, leaving 14 bases between them. As DNA, the CDR3 is TGCAGTGCTAGTGGGGGAAGCGAGACCCTCCACTTT. Its protein is CSASGGSETLHF.

The chain uses TRBV18 and TRBJ1-2; D is uncertain. Trimming took 4 bases from V and 3 from J, leaving 6 bases between them. This CDR3 region has 12 residues. Germline values: CDR1 KGHSH, CDR2 LQKENI. The CDR3 DNA reads as TGTGCCAGCTCACTGGCCTACTATGGCTACACCTTC. This encodes CASSLAYYGYTF.

The genes are TRBV5-4 and TRBJ2-5, with TRBD2 as a possible D gene (5 bases). Trimming shortened V by 0 bases and J by 2 bases, and 11 bases separated the two germline ends. The CDR3 is 15 residues long. Germline CDR1 is SGHNT and CDR2 is YYREEE (reference sequence). CDR3 DNA: TGTGCCAGCAGCTTGGGAATTACGGGACAAGAGACCCAGTACTTC. Amino acids: CASSLGITGQETQYF.

V and J are TRBV5-1 and TRBJ2-1; D unresolved. The CDR3 spans 11 residues. V was clipped by 3 bases and J by 5 bases, with 3 bases between them. CDR1 SGHRS and CDR2 YFSETQ come from the germline V gene. The CDR3 DNA sequence: TGCGCCAGCAGCTCAGACAATGAGCAGTTCTTC. Translated: CASSSDNEQFF.

This clone has only one observation. V usage is TRBV18 and J usage is TRBJ1-5, with TRBD1 matching over 10 bases. J was trimmed by 5 bases and V by 2 bases; bases with no gene match: 6. There are 16 residues in the CDR3. Germline V CDR1 and CDR2: KGHSH, LQKENI. The DNA of the CDR3 is TGTGCCAGCTCACCATGGGACAGGGGTGAATATCAGCCCCAGCATTTT. Its protein product is CASSPWDRGEYQPQHF.

The rearrangement uses TRBV7-6 and TRBJ1-4; perhaps TRBD1 as D (6 bases). CDR1 and CDR2 (germline): SGHVS, FNYEAQ. Trimming took 4 bases from V and 0 from J, leaving 21 bases between them. The length of the CDR3 is 19 residues. The CDR3 reads CASSWQPLDSSTTNEKLFF. In DNA form, the CDR3 reads TGTGCCAGCAGCTGGCAACCCCTGGACAGCTCAACAACTAATGAAAAACTGTTTTTT.